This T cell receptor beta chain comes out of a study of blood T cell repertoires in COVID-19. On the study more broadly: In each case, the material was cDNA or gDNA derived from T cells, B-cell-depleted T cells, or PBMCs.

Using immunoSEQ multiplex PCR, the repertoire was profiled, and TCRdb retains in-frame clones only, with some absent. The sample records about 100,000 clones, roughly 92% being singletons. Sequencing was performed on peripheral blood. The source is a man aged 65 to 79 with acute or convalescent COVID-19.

This CDR3 is CATSRDRRPDTQYF. In DNA form, the CDR3 reads TGTGCCACTTCGCGGGACAGGAGGCCAGATACGCAGTATTTT. The V and J genes are TRBV5-6 and TRBJ2-3, with 8 bases fitting TRBD1. Trimming took 9 bases from V and 4 from J; bases not matched to a gene: 10. The CDR3 totals 14 residues. Germline lookup yields CDR1 SGHDT and CDR2 YYEEEE.